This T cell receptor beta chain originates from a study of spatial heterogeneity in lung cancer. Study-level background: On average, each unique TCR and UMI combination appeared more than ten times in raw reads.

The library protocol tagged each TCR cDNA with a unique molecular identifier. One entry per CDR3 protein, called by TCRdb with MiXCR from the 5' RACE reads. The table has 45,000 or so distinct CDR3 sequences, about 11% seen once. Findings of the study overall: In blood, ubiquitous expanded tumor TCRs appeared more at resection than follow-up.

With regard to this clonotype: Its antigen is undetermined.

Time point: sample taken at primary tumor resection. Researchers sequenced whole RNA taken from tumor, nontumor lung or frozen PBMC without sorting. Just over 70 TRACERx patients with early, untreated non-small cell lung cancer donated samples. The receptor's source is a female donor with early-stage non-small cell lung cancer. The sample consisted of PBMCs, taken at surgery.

The CDR3 sequence is CASSLRLAGGDTQYF. The CDR3 coding sequence is TGTGCCAGCAGTTTAAGGCTAGCGGGAGGAGATACGCAGTATTTT. The chain uses TRBV12-3 or TRBV12-4 and TRBJ2-3, with 11 bases lining up with TRBD2. V lost 2 bases and J lost 5; bases outside the gene matches: 3. The CDR3 spans 15 residues.